The TCR beta chain under discussion was sequenced for a study of T cell clonality in common variable immunodeficiency. Findings and caveats of the study: Patient heterogeneity in the CVID cohort limited correlations between repertoire features and clinical complications.

Germline V gene data show CDR1 as SNHLY and CDR2 as FYNNEI. V dropped 4 bases and J dropped 7 bases, with 13 bases sitting between them. CDR3 length: 13 residues. Clones were read by immunoSEQ multiplex PCR, and TCRdb kept only the in-frame ones, dropping some. The profile covers tens of thousands of clones, none occurring a single time. This clone was seen repeatedly, ten times or more. What it binds is unknown. The read ends 3 residues before the CDR3 terminus; that terminus is restored from the germline J gene. The TCR originated in a person between 18 and 69 years old in good health. This sequence joins TRBV2 and TRBJ1-1; D is perhaps TRBD1 (6 bases). The sequenced sample was peripheral blood mononuclear cells. CDR3 DNA, as far as it was read: TGTGCCAGCAGTGTCGACAGGCTGGATGAA. As protein: CASSVDRLDE. The full CDR3 reads CASSVDRLDEAFF.